Listed below are T cell receptor beta chains from one sample, sequenced in a study of blood T cell repertoires in COVID-19. The data were produced by immunoSEQ multiplex PCR, yet TCRdb's version contains in-frame clones alone and is incomplete. In the table there are approximately 670,000 clones, just under 90% of which are singletons. The sample consisted of peripheral blood. Receptor source: a woman aged 18-30 years with acute or convalescent COVID-19. Both conserved end residues are part of each CDR3. A D gene is named only where the DNA matches it firmly. Only some rows state a clone size, as once, few, many or a class for expanded clones.

>.|13|TRBJ1-1|.|TRBV12-3/TRBV12-4
TGTGCCACCGGTTTACAGGTGAACACTGAAGCTTTCTTT
CATGLQVNTEAFF
>.|13|TRBJ2-7|.|TRBV6-5
TGTGCCAGCAGTTCGGTAGCCCCCAACGAGCAGTACTTC
CASSSVAPNEQYF
>.|14|TRBJ2-1|.|TRBV29-1
TGCAGCGTTGACGGGGAGAGCTCCTACAATGAGCAGTTCTTC
CSVDGESSYNEQFF
>.|13|TRBJ1-2|.|TRBV30
TGTGCCTGGAGTGCCCCCGGCGGGAGTGGCTACACCTTC
CAWSAPGGSGYTF
>.|14|TRBJ2-1|.|TRBV6-8
TGTGCCAGCAGCCTACCTAACCACTTGGATGAGCAGTTCTTC
CASSLPNHLDEQFF
>.|13|TRBJ1-3|.|TRBV27
TGTGCCAGCCGGTCCCGGGACAGAAACACCATATATTTT
CASRSRDRNTIYF
>TRBD2|15|TRBJ2-1|.|TRBV4-2
TGTGCCAGCAGCCAACGGGGGGGGGAGTACAATGAGCAGTTCTTC
CASSQRGGEYNEQFF
>.|15|TRBJ2-1|.|TRBV18
TGTGCCAGCTCACCGACGGGAGAAGAAAACAATGAGCAGTTCTTC
CASSPTGEENNEQFF
>TRBD1|15|TRBJ2-2|.|TRBV9
TGTGCCAGCAGCGCACTGACAGGGGGCTATGGGGAGCTGTTTTTT
CASSALTGGYGELFF
>.|13|TRBJ2-3|.|TRBV7-9
TGTGCCAACCAACCCCGGGTCCTTAATACGCAGTATTTT
CANQPRVLNTQYF
>TRBD1|15|TRBJ1-2|once|TRBV3-1/TRBV3-2
TGTGCCAGCAGCCAAGTTCCAGGGGGAAACTATGGCTACACCTTC
CASSQVPGGNYGYTF
>.|15|TRBJ1-5|once|TRBV21-1
TGTGCCAGCAGCGCCCGACAGGGGGTATGGCAGCCCCAGCATTTT
CASSARQGVWQPQHF
>.|13|TRBJ1-1|.|TRBV7-2
TGTGCCAGCAGCGCCGAGGCGGGGCATGAAGCTTTCTTT
CASSAEAGHEAFF
>.|13|TRBJ1-3|.|TRBV6-5
TGTGCCAGCAGAACAGCCTCTGGAAACACCATATATTTT
CASRTASGNTIYF
>.|14|TRBJ2-4|.|TRBV14
TGTGCCAGCAGGAAGGAGGGAAGCCAAAACATTCAGTACTTC
CASRKEGSQNIQYF
>.|13|TRBJ1-1|.|TRBV25-1
TGTGCCAGCAGTGTTAGCCTGCGGGCTGAAGCTTTCTTT
CASSVSLRAEAFF
>.|15|TRBJ2-1|.|TRBV4-1
TGCGCCAGCAGCCAAGGAGGCCACCCGGACAATGAGCAGTTCTTC
CASSQGGHPDNEQFF